One sample yielded the 22 T cell receptor beta chains listed below, sequenced in a study of cytomegalovirus exposure and HLA in healthy donors. This PCR relied on a set of 60 Vbeta primers and 13 Jbeta primers. Sequenced by immunoSEQ multiplex PCR; TCRdb stores in-frame clones only, minus some. The sample carries roughly 200,000 clones, approximately 86% recorded once. Specimen: PBMCs. Receptors were obtained from a woman aged 30 to 39 in good health and CMV-seronegative.

The V call is TRBV10-3, the J call TRBJ2-7, with 8 bases matching TRBD2. This CDR3 has 13 residues. Germline V CDR1 and CDR2: ENHRY, SYGVKD. V lost 6 bases and J lost 0; bases outside the gene matches: 1. The CDR3 coding sequence is TGTGCCATCAGCGGGGGGGCCTCCTACGAGCAGTACTTC. This codes for CAISGGASYEQYF.

Comment on this clone: This sample also contains other DNA sequences that code for the same CDR3. The chain uses TRBV5-6 and TRBJ2-5; D ambiguous. The CDR3 runs 11 residues. Trimming removed 2 bases from V and 5 bases from J, with 4 bases in between. The germline V gene encodes CDR1 SGHDT and CDR2 YYEEEE. CDR3 in amino acids: CASSFRETQYF. In DNA form, the CDR3 reads TGTGCCAGCAGCTTCAGGGAGACCCAGTACTTC.

This rearrangement joins TRBV5-6 to TRBJ2-5, with 7 bases fitting TRBD2. The J segment lost 3 bases and the V segment lost 0 bases, leaving 2 bases of the junction unmatched. Germline V gene data show CDR1 as SGHDT and CDR2 as YYEEEE. The CDR3 spans 14 residues. The CDR3 region has the DNA TGTGCCAGCAGCTTGGAAACTAGCGAAGAGACCCAGTACTTC. Protein: CASSLETSEETQYF.

The chain carries TRBV7-2 and TRBJ1-5, with TRBD1 matching 8 bases. This CDR3 has 14 amino acids. In germline, CDR1 is SGHTA, CDR2 FQGNSA. Trimming removed 5 bases from V and 6 bases from J; junction bases left unmatched: 6. CDR3 residues: CASSLDRVGQPQHF. Here the CDR3 DNA reads TGTGCCAGCAGCCTGGACAGGGTGGGTCAGCCCCAGCATTTT.

V is TRBV9 and J is TRBJ1-2; D is possibly TRBD1 (6 bases). V was trimmed by 3 bases and J by 2 bases, leaving 11 bases between them. The germline CDR1 and CDR2 sequences are SGDLS and YYNGEE. The CDR3 spans 14 residues. In DNA, the CDR3 is TGTGCCAGCAGCGCCACAGGGAAGAACTATGGCTACACCTTC. This translates into CASSATGKNYGYTF.

This rearrangement joins TRBV27 to TRBJ2-7, with TRBD2 matching 8 bases. Germline trimming cut 5 bases from V and 4 bases from J; bases unmatched to any gene: 10. This CDR3 is built from 15 residues. The germline gives CDR1 MNHEY, CDR2 SMNVEV (reference sequence). CDR3 nucleotides: TGTGCCAGCAGTCCAAGTCCGGGGGGGCCATACGAGCAGTACTTC. This sequence encodes CASSPSPGGPYEQYF.

The rearrangement links TRBV7-6 to TRBJ2-2; D unclear. V shed 5 bases and J shed 6 bases, with 7 bases lying between them. Germline V CDR1 and CDR2: SGHVS, FNYEAQ. CDR3 length: 12 amino acids. CDR3 sequence: CASSPRSGELFF. The CDR3, as DNA: TGTGCCAGCAGCCCACGGTCCGGGGAGCTGTTTTTT.

This clone has only a few counts. The chain is built from TRBV28 and TRBJ2-7; D possibly corresponds to TRBD2 (6 bases). The CDR3 has 16 amino acids. V lost 4 bases and J lost 5, with 21 bases in between. In germline, CDR1 is MDHEN, CDR2 SYDVKM. CDR3: CASSSNLGQGGDEQYF. Here the CDR3 DNA reads TGTGCCAGCAGTTCAAACCTGGGGCAGGGAGGCGACGAGCAGTACTTC.

V is TRBV20-1 and J is TRBJ2-1; D unresolved. Trimming took 7 bases from V and 5 from J, leaving 9 bases between them. CDR1 is DFQATT, CDR2 SNEGSKA, per germline (reference sequence). The CDR3 has 11 residues. The CDR3 sequence is CSEVRNNEQFF. The DNA for the CDR3 is TGCAGTGAGGTGCGGAACAATGAGCAGTTCTTC.

This rearrangement joins TRBV5-1 to TRBJ2-7; D gene unclear. CDR3 length: 16 residues. The V end was cut by 7 bases, the J end by 2 bases, with 22 bases between. CDR1 SGHRS and CDR2 YFSETQ come from the germline V gene. The chain's CDR3 is CASSPRREAIAYEQYF. Written as DNA, the CDR3 is TGCGCCAGCTCCCCCCGCCGAGAGGCTATAGCCTACGAGCAGTACTTC.

This clone was counted only a few times. The V gene is TRBV5-1, the J gene TRBJ1-1, with 8 positions matching TRBD1. Germline-derived CDR1 and CDR2 are SGHRS and YFSETQ. With V trimmed by 4 bases and J by 0 bases, 2 bases remained unmatched. CDR3 length: 14 amino acids. The DNA of the CDR3 is TGCGCCAGCAGCAAGGACAGGGTGAACACTGAAGCTTTCTTT. This encodes CASSKDRVNTEAFF.

The chain carries TRBV28 and TRBJ1-1, with a possible D match to TRBD1 (6 bases). The CDR3 loop spans 14 amino acids. V lost 6 bases and J 1 base, leaving 12 bases between the germline ends. CDR1 is MDHEN, CDR2 SYDVKM, per germline. As DNA, the CDR3 is TGTGCCAGCAGGCCTGGACAGAAGAACACTGAAGCTTTCTTT. It specifies CASRPGQKNTEAFF.

The chain employs TRBV19 and TRBJ2-7; D remains ambiguous. Trimming pared 3 bases from V and 5 bases from J, leaving 11 bases between. This CDR3 contains 13 residues. Germline V gene data show CDR1 as LNHDA and CDR2 as SQIVND (reference sequence). The CDR3 DNA is TGTGCCAGTAGTATCGCCCTTGGCCACGAGCAGTACTTC. It specifies CASSIALGHEQYF.

The genes are TRBV6-1 and TRBJ2-1; D is possibly TRBD2 (6 bases). This CDR3 is built from 12 residues. In germline, CDR1 is MNHNS, CDR2 SASEGT. Trimming left V 6 bases short and J 9 bases short, with 12 bases between. CDR3 in amino acids: CASRTGALEQFF. CDR3 in DNA: TGTGCCAGCAGAACGGGAGCTCTTGAGCAGTTCTTC.

This clone was seen once. CDR3 DNA: TGTGCCAGTAGTATTTACCGGGACACCAGCAATCAGCCCCAGCATTTT. Residues: CASSIYRDTSNQPQHF. V and J are TRBV19 and TRBJ1-5; tentatively, D is TRBD1 (6 bases). The V gene lost 3 bases and the J gene lost 1 base, with 13 bases spanning the gap. Germline loops: CDR1 LNHDA, CDR2 SQIVND (reference sequence). The CDR3 has 16 amino acids.

V and J are TRBV7-6 and TRBJ1-5, with D perhaps TRBD1 (5 bases). Germline lookup yields CDR1 SGHVS and CDR2 FNYEAQ. This CDR3 comprises 15 residues. Trimming took off 1 base at V and 3 bases at J, with 10 bases between the two ends. CDR3 in amino acids: CASSLEGSFNQPQHF. In DNA, the CDR3 is TGTGCCAGCAGCTTAGAGGGGTCATTCAATCAGCCCCAGCATTTT.

The chain couples TRBV6-6 to TRBJ2-3; 10 nucleotides match TRBD2. The CDR3 runs to 13 residues. Germline V lookup: CDR1 MNHNY, CDR2 SVGAGI (reference sequence). Germline trimming cut 7 bases from V and 6 bases from J; bases unmatched to any gene: 4. CDR3 amino acids: CASTLAGLDTQYF. The CDR3 DNA is TGTGCCAGCACACTAGCGGGGTTGGATACGCAGTATTTT.

CDR3: CASSGQGEQYF. As DNA, the CDR3 is TGTGCCAGCAGCGGACAGGGGGAGCAGTACTTC. This rearrangement joins TRBV9 to TRBJ2-7; TRBD1 agrees at 8 bases. This CDR3 region has 11 residues. From germline, CDR1 is SGDLS and CDR2 YYNGEE. Trimming removed 3 bases from V and 7 bases from J; junction bases left unmatched: 0.

This chain uses TRBV13 with TRBJ2-7, with a tentative D call TRBD2 (5 bases). Germline V CDR1 and CDR2: PRHDT, FYEKMQ (reference sequence). Trimming took off 5 bases at V and 3 bases at J, with 14 bases between the two ends. This CDR3 region has 14 residues. The CDR3 DNA reads as TGTGCCAGCAGCCCTCAGAGTAGCGTCTACGAGCAGTACTTC. It translates to CASSPQSSVYEQYF.

The V and J genes are TRBV5-1 and TRBJ2-3; no clear D gene. The CDR3 extends over 12 amino acids. V lost 0 bases and J lost 6, with 5 bases in between. CDR1 is SGHRS, CDR2 YFSETQ, per germline. Written as DNA, the CDR3 is TGCGCCAGCAGCTTGGCCATGGATACGCAGTATTTT. As protein: CASSLAMDTQYF.

The V gene is TRBV6-5, the J gene TRBJ1-2, with TRBD1 identical over 8 bases. The CDR3 spans 15 residues. The junction had 9 bases not matched to a gene; V was cut back by 6 bases and J by 3 bases. Germline V lookup: CDR1 MNHEY, CDR2 SVGAGI. The CDR3 sequence is CASSKTGTGDYGYTF. The DNA of the CDR3 is TGTGCCAGCAGCAAAACCGGGACAGGAGACTATGGCTACACCTTC.

The DNA of the CDR3 is TGTGCCAGCAGGCGGGGGACGGGGAACACTGAAGCTTTCTTT. Its protein is CASRRGTGNTEAFF. The V call is TRBV28, the J call TRBJ1-1; tentative D call: TRBD1 (5 bases). This CDR3 region has 14 residues. Germline V CDR1 and CDR2: MDHEN, SYDVKM. Trimming took 6 bases from V and 1 from J, leaving 12 bases between them.